Presented here are 22 T cell receptor beta chains from one specimen sequenced in a study of beta chain features in type 1 diabetes. General study findings and limits: Shorter TCRB CDR3s, moderately but significantly so, were found in Type 1 diabetes patients in all four CD4+ subsets.

Their target antigens are unknown. Every isolated RNA sample was fully reverse transcribed, so sequencing captured expressed TCRB transcripts. The table came from immunoSEQ multiplex PCR; TCRdb's copy has only in-frame clones and leaves some out. This sample has hundreds of thousands of clones, with about an eighth found just once. Sequencing was done on a sample of naive CD4+ T cells from blood. The receptors were sampled from a man between 18 and 29 years old with type 1 diabetes.

This chain connects TRBV6-5 to TRBJ2-5; D unclear. Per germline, CDR1 MNHEY and CDR2 SVGAGI. The length of the CDR3 is 13 residues. The V end lost 5 bases, the J end lost 0 bases, and 7 bases lay between the germline ends. The CDR3 DNA follows: TGTGCCAGCAGTAACAACAACCAAGAGACCCAGTACTTC. Its protein product is CASSNNNQETQYF.

In this sample, this clone turned up many times. V gene TRBV30 combines with J gene TRBJ2-7; D is unresolved. The CDR3 is 10 residues long. The ends were cut back, 2 bases at V and 5 bases at J, with 4 bases in the middle. Germline values: CDR1 GTSNPN, CDR2 SVGIG (reference sequence). Here the CDR3 reads CAWSLDEQYF. CDR3 bases: TGTGCCTGGAGTCTCGACGAGCAGTACTTC.

This clone appeared a single time. DNA of the CDR3: TGTGCCAGCAGTGCCGGGACTAGTAATTCTATTCAGTACTTC. Translation: CASSAGTSNSIQYF. The chain recombines TRBV6-5 with TRBJ2-4, with 8 nucleotides matching TRBD2. The V and J ends lost 5 bases and 10 bases, in that order; junction bases with no gene match: 10. Germline loops: CDR1 MNHEY, CDR2 SVGAGI. The CDR3 covers 14 residues.

V and J are TRBV10-3 and TRBJ1-5; D is uncertain. V was clipped by 4 bases and J by 3 bases, with 13 bases between them. The CDR3 spans 15 residues. The V gene's germline CDR1 is ENHRY and CDR2 SYGVKD. CDR3 loop: CAISALGEVNQPQHF. The CDR3 coding sequence is TGTGCCATCAGTGCCCTCGGAGAGGTCAATCAGCCCCAGCATTTT.

This clone was seen a few times. V and J are TRBV6-1 and TRBJ2-3; D is ambiguous. The CDR3 is made up of 13 amino acids. CDR1 and CDR2 (germline): MNHNS, SASEGT. Trimming cost V 2 bases and J 6 bases, with 9 bases left between them. The CDR3: CASSERLPDTQYF. CDR3 DNA: TGTGCCAGCAGTGAACGCCTTCCGGATACGCAGTATTTT.

This chain uses TRBV5-1 with TRBJ1-5; D ambiguous. Germline values: CDR1 SGHRS, CDR2 YFSETQ. The ends were cut back, 2 bases at V and 3 bases at J, with 12 bases in the middle. The CDR3 sequence is 15 residues long. CDR3: CASSFSSGLNQPQHF. DNA of the CDR3: TGCGCCAGCAGCTTTTCTTCGGGTCTCAATCAGCCCCAGCATTTT.

This clone was detected only a few times. V is TRBV9 and J is TRBJ1-3, with 7 bases fitting TRBD1. J was trimmed by 0 bases and V by 3 bases; bases with no gene match: 9. CDR3 length: 17 amino acids. Germline lookup yields CDR1 SGDLS and CDR2 YYNGEE. The CDR3 DNA reads TGTGCCAGCAGCGCCGTCCCGGACAGGAGCTCTGGAAACACCATATATTTT. Translated: CASSAVPDRSSGNTIYF.

This chain's CDR3 is CASSQGGTWDYGYTF. DNA of the CDR3: TGTGCCAGCAGCCAAGGAGGGACTTGGGACTATGGCTACACCTTC. The chain uses TRBV14 and TRBJ1-2, with TRBD1 as a possible D gene (5 bases). The V end lost 1 base, the J end lost 3 bases, and 12 bases lay between the germline ends. The CDR3 length is 15 residues. Germline V CDR1 and CDR2: SGHDN, FVKESK.

Only a few counts were recorded for this clone. This chain links TRBV6-5 with TRBJ2-5, with D uncertain. CDR3 length equals 14 residues. The V end lost 4 bases, the J end lost 5 bases, and 14 bases lay between the germline ends. The germline CDR1 and CDR2 sequences are MNHEY and SVGAGI. CDR3 sequence reads: CASSSNRKRETQYF. CDR3 DNA sequence: TGTGCCAGCAGTTCGAACCGAAAGAGGGAGACCCAGTACTTC.

In this sample, this clone turned up a few times. The CDR3 protein is CASSDAPSNTGELFF. The CDR3 DNA reads as TGTGCCAGCAGCGATGCCCCTTCGAACACCGGGGAGCTGTTTTTT. V usage is TRBV7-9 and J usage is TRBJ2-2; the D is unclear. Germline CDR1 and CDR2: SEHNR and FQNEAQ (reference sequence). The V end was cut by 5 bases, the J end by 0 bases, with 10 bases between. The length of the CDR3 is 15 residues.

The V call is TRBV30, the J call TRBJ1-3, with D unclear. CDR3 length equals 12 residues. V lost 3 bases and J 8 bases, leaving 11 bases between the germline ends. In germline, CDR1 is GTSNPN, CDR2 SVGIG (reference sequence). The CDR3 nucleotides are TGTGCCTGGAGGAAGGTGGGTCACACCATATATTTT. As protein: CAWRKVGHTIYF.

The V gene is TRBV30, the J gene TRBJ1-2; weak D call: TRBD1 (5 bases). Germline lookup yields CDR1 GTSNPN and CDR2 SVGIG (reference sequence). V lost 2 bases to trimming and J lost 6 bases, with 19 bases between them. The CDR3 is 15 residues long. The CDR3 bases are TGTGCCTGGAGTTTCGGTTCAGGGCAGGGTAATGGCTACACCTTC. This sequence encodes CAWSFGSGQGNGYTF.

This clone has a handful of counts. The chain employs TRBV14 and TRBJ1-6; maybe TRBD1 (5 bases). The germline V and J ends were trimmed by 1 base and 12 bases, with 16 bases remaining between them. The CDR3 loop spans 15 amino acids. Germline CDR1 and CDR2: SGHDN and FVKESK. Here the CDR3 reads CASSQGRLGEGPLHF. In nucleotides, the CDR3 is TGTGCCAGCAGCCAAGGACGGCTGGGGGAGGGACCCCTCCACTTT.

This clone has only a few counts. The V and J genes are TRBV13 and TRBJ1-1; D remains unclear. Germline CDR1 is PRHDT and CDR2 is FYEKMQ (reference sequence). V lost 3 bases and J 4 bases, leaving 3 bases between the germline ends. The CDR3 contains 11 residues. The CDR3 region is CASSFFTEAFF. The CDR3 DNA reads as TGTGCCAGCAGCTTCTTCACTGAAGCTTTCTTT.

This clone has only a few counts. V usage is TRBV27 and J usage is TRBJ1-5; no clear D. The germline CDR1 and CDR2 sequences are MNHEY and SMNVEV (reference sequence). With 10 bases removed from V and 3 bases from J, the gap between germline ends came to 13 bases. The CDR3 covers 13 residues. The DNA of the CDR3 is TGTGCCACCGGAGCCGGGAACAATCAGCCCCAGCATTTT. Residues: CATGAGNNQPQHF.

The genes are TRBV5-1 and TRBJ2-5; perhaps D is TRBD1 or TRBD2 (6 bases each). The CDR3 runs to 14 residues. CDR1 SGHRS and CDR2 YFSETQ come from the germline V gene. V was pared by 7 bases and J by 5 bases, with 18 bases between. CDR3 loop: CASGKGGRDETQYF. The CDR3 DNA reads as TGCGCCAGCGGCAAGGGGGGACGAGATGAGACCCAGTACTTC.

The J gene is TRBJ1-5, the V gene TRBV2; no definite D call. The V end was cut by 3 bases, the J end by 4 bases, with 10 bases between. Germline V gives CDR1 SNHLY, CDR2 FYNNEI. This CDR3 region has 14 residues. CDR3 region: CASSDKVLNQPQHF. The CDR3 DNA is TGTGCCAGCAGTGATAAGGTGTTAAATCAGCCCCAGCATTTT.

The CDR3 DNA reads TGCGCCAGCAGCTTGGAGACAGGGCCCACGGCCCAGTACTTC. This sequence encodes CASSLETGPTAQYF. The chain has TRBV5-1 and TRBJ2-5; 7 bases are a match to TRBD1. Germline V gene data show CDR1 as SGHRS and CDR2 as YFSETQ. With V trimmed by 0 bases and J by 9 bases, 8 bases remained unmatched. This CDR3 contains 14 residues.

This clone was seen only a few times. The chain joins TRBV29-1 to TRBJ2-3; D is ambiguous. V was trimmed by 7 bases and J by 2 bases, leaving 7 bases between them. Germline loops: CDR1 SQVTM, CDR2 ANQGSEA. The CDR3 has 11 amino acids. The CDR3 loop reads CSARPTDTQYF. The CDR3 nucleotides read TGCAGCGCTCGACCCACAGATACGCAGTATTTT.

This clone has just a few counts. The genes are TRBV9 and TRBJ1-3, with D maybe TRBD1 (6 bases). Germline V CDR1 and CDR2: SGDLS, YYNGEE. V lost 4 bases to trimming and J lost 0 bases, with 17 bases between them. The CDR3 covers 17 residues. CDR3 region: CASSTLDSAYSGNTIYF. Here the CDR3 DNA reads TGTGCCAGCAGCACCCTGGACAGTGCGTACTCTGGAAACACCATATATTTT.

CDR3 nucleotide sequence: TGTGCCAGCAGTTACTCGACTCAGGGCGCCCACTATGGCTACACCTTC. Protein sequence: CASSYSTQGAHYGYTF. V gene TRBV6-5 combines with J gene TRBJ1-2, with TRBD1 as a possible D gene (5 bases). CDR1 is MNHEY, CDR2 SVGAGI, per germline. V lost 0 bases, J lost 3 bases, and 14 bases lay in between. The CDR3 covers 16 residues.

This chain joins TRBV13 and TRBJ1-4; D is uncertain. V lost 0 bases and J 3 bases, leaving 8 bases between the germline ends. CDR1 and CDR2 from the germline V gene are PRHDT and FYEKMQ (reference sequence). The CDR3 totals 15 residues. The DNA of the CDR3 is TGTGCCAGCAGCTTAGGCCTAATCGCTAATGAAAAACTGTTTTTT. Amino acids: CASSLGLIANEKLFF.